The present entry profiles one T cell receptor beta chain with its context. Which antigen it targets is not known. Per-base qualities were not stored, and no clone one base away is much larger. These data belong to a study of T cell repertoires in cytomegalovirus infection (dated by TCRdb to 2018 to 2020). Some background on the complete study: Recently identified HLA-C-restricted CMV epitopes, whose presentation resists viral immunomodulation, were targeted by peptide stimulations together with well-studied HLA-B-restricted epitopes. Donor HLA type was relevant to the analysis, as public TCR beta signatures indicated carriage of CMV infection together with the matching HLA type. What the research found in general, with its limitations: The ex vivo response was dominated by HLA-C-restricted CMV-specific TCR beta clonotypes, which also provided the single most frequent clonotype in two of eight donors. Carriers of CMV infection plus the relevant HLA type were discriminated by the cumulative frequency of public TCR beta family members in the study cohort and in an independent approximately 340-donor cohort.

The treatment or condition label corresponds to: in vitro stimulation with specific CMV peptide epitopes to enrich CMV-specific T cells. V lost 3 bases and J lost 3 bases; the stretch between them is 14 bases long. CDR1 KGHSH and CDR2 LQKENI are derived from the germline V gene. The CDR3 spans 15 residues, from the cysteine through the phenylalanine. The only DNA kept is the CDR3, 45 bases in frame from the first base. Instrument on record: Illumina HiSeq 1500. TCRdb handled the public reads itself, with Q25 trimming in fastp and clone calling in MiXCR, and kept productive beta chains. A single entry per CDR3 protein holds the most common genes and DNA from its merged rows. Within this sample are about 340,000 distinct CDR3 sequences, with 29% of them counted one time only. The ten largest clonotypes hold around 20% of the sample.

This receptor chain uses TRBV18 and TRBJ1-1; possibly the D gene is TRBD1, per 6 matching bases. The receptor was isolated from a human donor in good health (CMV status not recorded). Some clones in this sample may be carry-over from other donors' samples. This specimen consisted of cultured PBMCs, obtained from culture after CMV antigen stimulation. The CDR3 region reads CASSPIRGGDTEAFF. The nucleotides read TGTGCCAGCTCACCGATCAGGGGAGGGGACACTGAAGCTTTCTTT.